The present T cell receptor (beta chain) was sequenced within a study of OX40 agonist ivuxolimab in advanced cancers. Study-level information: Subjects had a mean age of about 57 years, with a range of about 23 to 85; around 80% were male.

As concerns this clone: Its antigen is still unknown.

Produced via immunoSEQ multiplex PCR; TCRdb's table is partial and in-frame only. Here the sample spans 40,000 to 45,000 clones, 75% to 85% being singletons. Whole-study results and caveats: At 0.1 to 3.0 mg/kg, clonal expansion of CD4+ and CD8+ blood T cells had occurred by week 6.

Trimming cost V 2 bases and J 7 bases; bases outside gene matches: 16. CDR1 and CDR2 (germline): KGHSH, LQKENI. CDR3 length equals 17 residues. The sequenced sample was CD4+ or CD8+ T cells sorted from blood, obtained in a trial of the OX40 agonist ivuxolimab. This chain joins TRBV18 and TRBJ2-7, with 8 positions matching TRBD2. This TCR was recovered from an adult with an advanced solid tumor such as melanoma, head and neck, liver or kidney cancer. The CDR3 region is CASSPAVSGLGVSEQYF. The CDR3 bases are TGTGCCAGCTCACCAGCGGTTTCGGGACTAGGGGTCTCGGAGCAGTACTTC.